This TCR beta chain emerged from a study of blood T cell repertoires in COVID-19 (dated by TCRdb to the early 2020s). Broadly, across the study: Samples from collaborators originated in the United States, Italy and Spain and spanned both the acute and convalescent phases of COVID-19. The prospective study material was composed of cDNA or gDNA derived from T cells, B-cell-depleted T cells, or PBMCs. The dataset comprised deeply sampled blood TCRbeta repertoires from subjects exposed to, actively infected with, or recovered from COVID-19. A freely available public database, intended as a resource for researchers studying the immune response to SARS-CoV-2, is where the repertoires were released. The samples were drawn from the first 160 participants of the ongoing ImmuneRACE study and from 1,254 subjects provided by 6 global collaborators. A de-identified subject ID, COVID-19 status, age in years and sex were almost always included in the sample metadata. Where available, HLA class I and class II types were taken from metadata supplied by the sample provider and were not determined by assay-based typing.

TCRbeta CDR3 regions were amplified from genomic DNA using the immunoSEQ Assay, a bias-controlled multiplex PCR. Regarding the original processing steps: Nucleated cell counts per sample were estimated from amplification of reference gene primers within the assay. To quantify the absolute abundance of each unique TCRbeta CDR3 rearrangement, sequence reads were collapsed and filtered. Productive Simpson clonality was computed per sample as the square root of Simpson's diversity index over productive rearrangements. TCRdb carries this immuneACCESS record with in-frame sequences only. Its versions omit some clonotypes, under half of them owing to an unresolved V gene in the studies checked, with the rest unexplained. V, J and clone size reflect that table, while D and trimming were determined from the DNA. For this sample there are 250,000 to 350,000 clones; about nine tenths appear just once. The leading ten clones occupy around 2.1% of the sample.

The investigation overall reported the following: The amount of clinical and demographic metadata varied by source and participant and was provided uncurated.

Looking up the germline V gene (reference sequence) yields CDR1 LNHDA and CDR2 SQIVND. V and J are truncated by 7 bases and 4 bases respectively, leaving an intervening sequence of 11 bases. The CDR3 starts with the cysteine, ends with the phenylalanine, and has 14 residues. Just CDR3 DNA is preserved here, 42 bases in frame from base 1. Whole blood was collected in K2EDTA tubes by collaborating institutions according to the institutions' own protocols. For TCRbeta analysis, collaborators shipped samples in one of three forms: frozen whole blood, isolated PBMCs, or DNA extracted from either of those sample types. On this clone itself: It has no known antigen specificity. Per-nucleotide qualities are absent, and no much larger clonotype sits a single base away.

The sequenced sample consisted of peripheral blood. The chain is assembled from TRBV19 and TRBJ2-6; no D gene is confidently identified. The clonotype originates from a man aged 18 to 29 with active or convalescent COVID-19. The base sequence is TGTGCCAGTATGGTGGCTCAAGGGGCCAACGTCCTGACTTTC. The encoded protein is CASMVAQGANVLTF.